The 15 T cell receptor beta chains in this list originate from one sample, sequenced in a study of cytomegalovirus exposure and HLA in healthy donors. PCR was performed using 60 Vbeta and 13 Jbeta primers. Only in-frame clones appear in the TCRdb table, and some are missing; sequencing was by immunoSEQ multiplex PCR. In the table there are about 97,000 clones, around 57% of which are singletons. Sequencing input: PBMCs. The receptor set was obtained from a human donor in good health.

This clone was found a few times. J is TRBJ1-4 and V is TRBV27, with D possibly matching TRBD1 (5 bases). The CDR3 has 16 residues. Germline V gene data show CDR1 as MNHEY and CDR2 as SMNVEV (reference sequence). The ends were cut back, 0 bases at V and 10 bases at J, with 18 bases in the middle. The CDR3: CASSLSEGEGSRKLFF. The CDR3 DNA follows: TGTGCCAGCAGTTTATCGGAGGGTGAGGGGTCTCGAAAACTGTTTTTT.

The chain combines TRBV5-1 with TRBJ2-3; 8 bases line up with TRBD2. Germline V gene sequence: CDR1 SGHRS, CDR2 YFSETQ. CDR3 length: 14 residues. J gave up 3 bases and V 4 bases, and 4 bases lay outside the gene matches. The DNA of the CDR3 is TGCGCCAGCAGCCCGGGGGGGGATACAGATACGCAGTATTTT. It is translated as CASSPGGDTDTQYF.

The chain employs TRBV9 and TRBJ2-1; TRBD2 agrees at 12 bases. In germline, CDR1 is SGDLS, CDR2 YYNGEE. This CDR3 region has 16 residues. Trimming cost V 4 bases and J 5 bases; bases outside gene matches: 7. The CDR3 coding sequence is TGTGCCAGCAGCTCTAGCGGGAGGGGGAAAGACAATGAGCAGTTCTTC. It yields the protein CASSSSGRGKDNEQFF.

This clone has just one count. The chain is built from TRBV29-1 and TRBJ2-2; 11 bases align to TRBD1. J gave up 4 bases and V 6 bases, and 4 bases lay outside the gene matches. The germline V gene has CDR1 SQVTM and CDR2 ANQGSEA. The CDR3 is 14 amino acids. CDR3 residues: CSVAGTGGTGELFF. The CDR3 DNA reads as TGCAGCGTGGCCGGGACAGGGGGCACCGGGGAGCTGTTTTTT.

This chain links TRBV6-6 with TRBJ2-2, with 7 bases aligning to TRBD1. Germline-derived CDR1 and CDR2 are MNHNY and SVGAGI (reference sequence). The CDR3 length is 15 residues. J lost 6 bases, V lost 7 bases, and 11 bases had no gene match. The CDR3 DNA follows: TGTGCCAGCAACCCGGGTACAGGGGTAGCCGGGGAGCTGTTTTTT. Its translation is CASNPGTGVAGELFF.

The chain links TRBV5-1 to TRBJ2-1; 14 positions agree with TRBD2. Germline values: CDR1 SGHRS, CDR2 YFSETQ. Trimming cost V 4 bases and J 11 bases; bases outside gene matches: 11. The CDR3 extends over 16 amino acids. The CDR3 sequence: CASSRPVGLAGGKQFF. The CDR3 DNA is TGCGCCAGCAGCCGCCCCGTAGGACTAGCGGGAGGCAAGCAGTTCTTC.

J is TRBJ2-1 and V is TRBV5-1; 12 nucleotides agree with TRBD2. The trim removed 1 base at V and 8 bases at J, leaving 4 bases unmatched. The CDR3 loop spans 15 amino acids. Looked up from germline, CDR1 is SGHRS and CDR2 is YFSETQ. In DNA, the CDR3 is TGCGCCAGCAGCTTGTGGACTAGCGGGATCGATGAGCAGTTCTTC. Its translation is CASSLWTSGIDEQFF.

The CDR3 sequence is CASSLKGARRDDVEQYF. DNA for the CDR3: TGTGCCAGCAGTTTAAAGGGGGCTAGACGGGATGATGTCGAGCAGTACTTC. This chain connects TRBV28 to TRBJ2-7; 7 bases fit TRBD1. The CDR3 covers 17 residues. CDR1 and CDR2 (germline): MDHEN, SYDVKM. With 2 bases clipped from V and 6 bases from J, the junction kept 16 bases outside the gene matches.

The V and J genes are TRBV30 and TRBJ2-7; possible D gene TRBD2, 6 bases. The V end was cut by 1 base, the J end by 6 bases, with 16 bases between. The CDR3 is 14 amino acids. Germline CDR1 GTSNPN, CDR2 SVGIG (reference sequence). This chain's CDR3 is CAWSAGVVAAEQYF. CDR3 bases: TGTGCCTGGAGTGCAGGAGTGGTAGCGGCCGAGCAGTACTTC.

The chain has TRBV7-8 and TRBJ2-1; D uncertain. Trimming shortened V by 3 bases and J by 4 bases, and 4 bases separated the two germline ends. CDR1 and CDR2 (germline): SGHVS, FQNEAQ. CDR3 length equals 12 residues. The CDR3 DNA follows: TGTGCCAGCAGCTTCGGGTACAATGAGCAGTTCTTC. It specifies CASSFGYNEQFF.

The V and J genes are TRBV2 and TRBJ1-1; 8 nucleotides align to TRBD1. Germline lookup yields CDR1 SNHLY and CDR2 FYNNEI. CDR3 length: 13 amino acids. The junction had 3 bases not matched to a gene; V was cut back by 9 bases and J by 0 bases. The CDR3 here is CARGDRLNTEAFF. The CDR3 DNA is TGTGCCAGGGGGGACAGGTTGAACACTGAAGCTTTCTTT.

The genes are TRBV6-1 and TRBJ2-7, with TRBD2 matching 11 bases. V shed 4 bases and J 0 bases; nucleotides not matched to a gene: 5. The CDR3 contains 16 residues. Germline lookup yields CDR1 MNHNS and CDR2 SASEGT. The CDR3, as DNA: TGTGCCAGCAGTGTACTAGCGGGAGCCCTCTCCTACGAGCAGTACTTC. It is translated as CASSVLAGALSYEQYF.

V and J are TRBV5-1 and TRBJ2-5; TRBD2 is a possible D gene (6 bases). This CDR3 has 15 amino acids. The V gene's germline CDR1 is SGHRS and CDR2 YFSETQ. The germline V and J ends were trimmed by 0 bases and 4 bases, with 13 bases remaining between them. The CDR3 DNA reads as TGCGCCAGCAGCTTGGAACCGGGACTCCGAGAGACCCAGTACTTC. This gives the protein CASSLEPGLRETQYF.

This clone was recorded a few times. The chain recombines TRBV7-9 with TRBJ2-3; tentative D call: TRBD1 (5 bases). Germline V gene sequence: CDR1 SEHNR, CDR2 FQNEAQ (reference sequence). There are 14 residues in the CDR3. Trimming took off 5 bases at V and 3 bases at J, with 12 bases between the two ends. This CDR3 is CASSPRTPTDTQYF. The CDR3 coding sequence is TGTGCCAGCAGCCCCCGGACACCGACAGATACGCAGTATTTT.

Remarks on this clone: A junction end diverges from the germline sequence, so it may reflect a read error. This sequence joins TRBV7-9 and TRBJ2-7; D might be TRBD2 (6 bases). CDR3 length: 12 amino acids. Germline-derived CDR1 and CDR2 are SEHNR and FQNEAQ (reference sequence). The CDR3 DNA sequence: TGTGCCGGCAGCCCGGGGAGGAACGAGCAGTACTTC. This translates into CAGSPGRNEQYF.